Listed below are T cell receptor beta chains from one sample, sequenced in a study of CD8 T cells in ankylosing spondylitis. TCRdb processed the 5' RACE reads anew with MiXCR; each CDR3 protein has one entry. The sample lists a few hundred thousand distinct CDR3 sequences, approximately 20% seen once, with approximately 16% in the top ten. Sequencing was carried out using blood, either unsorted or a sorted T cell fraction (not recorded which). All receptors derive from a male donor with ankylosing spondylitis. The CDR3 runs from the conserved cysteine through the conserved F or W. The order of the fields is CDR3 DNA, CDR3 protein, V gene, J gene, D gene, clone size. The D gene is left open where the match is weak. Not all rows give a size; the values are once, few, many and, for expanded clones, a class.

DNA: TGTGCCAGCAGTTACGACTTCTCCTACGAGCAGTACTTC; CDR3: CASSYDFSYEQYF; V: TRBV6-6; J: TRBJ2-7; D: -; size: -
DNA: TGTGCCACCAGCAGAGATTATGAGGGAGTCGAGCAGTACTTC; CDR3: CATSRDYEGVEQYF; V: TRBV15; J: TRBJ2-7; D: -; size: -
DNA: TGCAGCGTTGAGGGCAGGGGAGGGGAGACCCAGTACTTC; CDR3: CSVEGRGGETQYF; V: TRBV29-1; J: TRBJ2-5; D: -; size: -
DNA: TGTGCCAGCAGTCAGGGGTTTGGGGAGCTGTTTTTT; CDR3: CASSQGFGELFF; V: TRBV12-3/TRBV12-4; J: TRBJ2-2; D: -; size: many
DNA: TGTGCCAGCAGACTTACTAGCGGGAGTTTCAATGAGCAGTTCTTC; CDR3: CASRLTSGSFNEQFF; V: TRBV12-3/TRBV12-4; J: TRBJ2-1; D: TRBD2; size: few
DNA: TGTGCCAGCAGCTTAAGGCCGGGGAGACCGGCAACTAATGAAAAACTGTTTTTT; CDR3: CASSLRPGRPATNEKLFF; V: TRBV11-2; J: TRBJ1-4; D: -; size: once
DNA: TGCGCCAGCAGCCTGACAGGGTTCTCCTACAATGAGCAGTTCTTC; CDR3: CASSLTGFSYNEQFF; V: TRBV5-1; J: TRBJ2-1; D: TRBD1; size: few
DNA: TGCAGTGCTAGAGATCGTGGGACTAGCGAGACCAATGAGCAGTTCTTC; CDR3: CSARDRGTSETNEQFF; V: TRBV20-1; J: TRBJ2-1; D: TRBD2; size: few
DNA: TGTGCCAGCAGTCAACAGGTCGCCGGGGAGCTGTTTTTT; CDR3: CASSQQVAGELFF; V: TRBV12-3/TRBV12-4; J: TRBJ2-2; D: -; size: few
DNA: TGTGCCACCAGTGATGGTGACAGGGGGGGCACCGGGGAGCTGTTTTTT; CDR3: CATSDGDRGGTGELFF; V: TRBV24-1; J: TRBJ2-2; D: TRBD1; size: -
DNA: TGTGCCAGTAGCCAAGAGAGGACAGATACGCAGTATTTT; CDR3: CASSQERTDTQYF; V: TRBV19; J: TRBJ2-3; D: -; size: few
DNA: TGCAGTGCTAGAGATCATGGGACTAGCATAGATACGCAGTATTTT; CDR3: CSARDHGTSIDTQYF; V: TRBV20-1; J: TRBJ2-3; D: TRBD2; size: -
DNA: TGCGCCAGCAGCGTGGGACTAGCGGGACCATACGAGCAGTACTTC; CDR3: CASSVGLAGPYEQYF; V: TRBV5-1; J: TRBJ2-7; D: TRBD2; size: -
DNA: TGTGCCAGCAGCTTAATTGGGGTGAACACTGAAGCTTTCTTT; CDR3: CASSLIGVNTEAFF; V: TRBV11-3; J: TRBJ1-1; D: -; size: -
DNA: TGTGCCAGCAGTTCCAAAGCGGGGCTATTTTACAATGAGCAGTTCTTC; CDR3: CASSSKAGLFYNEQFF; V: TRBV5-6; J: TRBJ2-1; D: TRBD2; size: few
DNA: TGCAGTGCTCCCGCTCCCTCCCCGATCCATAACTATGGCTACACCTTC; CDR3: CSAPAPSPIHNYGYTF; V: TRBV20-1; J: TRBJ1-2; D: -; size: -
DNA: TGTGCCAGCAGTTTATGGACGGCTCGGGATAAGTTCTTC; CDR3: CASSLWTARDKFF; V: TRBV28; J: TRBJ2-1; D: -; size: -
DNA: TGCGCCAGCAGCTCTCAGGAGTCTCGAGGTACAGATACGCAGTATTTT; CDR3: CASSSQESRGTDTQYF; V: TRBV5-1; J: TRBJ2-3; D: -; size: few
DNA: TGCAGCGGGAGGGACTCTGGAAACACCATATATTTT; CDR3: CSGRDSGNTIYF; V: TRBV29-1; J: TRBJ1-3; D: -; size: -
DNA: TGCGCCAGCAGCTTGCCCGTGGCGGGAGTGGGTCGTGCAGATACGCAGTATTTT; CDR3: CASSLPVAGVGRADTQYF; V: TRBV5-1; J: TRBJ2-3; D: TRBD2; size: few
DNA: TGTGCCAGCAGCTTACGTTTGGGCTTCTGGCAGGGCGTCGCTGGGGCCAACGTCCTGACTTTC; CDR3: CASSLRLGFWQGVAGANVLTF; V: TRBV11-1; J: TRBJ2-6; D: -; size: -
DNA: TGTGCCAGCAGAAAGCCGGGCCGGCCCAGCACAGATACGCAGTATTTT; CDR3: CASRKPGRPSTDTQYF; V: TRBV12-3/TRBV12-4; J: TRBJ2-3; D: -; size: -
DNA: TGTGCCAGCTCACGAGGGACAGCGGCACGTCCAAGCAATCAGCCCCAGCATTTT; CDR3: CASSRGTAARPSNQPQHF; V: TRBV18; J: TRBJ1-5; D: TRBD1; size: few
DNA: TGCGCCAGCAGCCAAGATCCGTACAATGAGCAGTTCTTC; CDR3: CASSQDPYNEQFF; V: TRBV4-3; J: TRBJ2-1; D: -; size: few
DNA: TGTGCCAGCAGTAAGAACGGGCTATCCTACGAGCAGTACTTC; CDR3: CASSKNGLSYEQYF; V: TRBV12-3/TRBV12-4; J: TRBJ2-7; D: -; size: few
DNA: TGCGCCAGCAGCCAAGCGCAGGGAAACCACAATGAGCAGTTCTTC; CDR3: CASSQAQGNHNEQFF; V: TRBV5-1; J: TRBJ2-1; D: -; size: many
DNA: TGTGCCAGCAGTGCGGACAGGGTATTTCAGCGCGAGCAGTACTTC; CDR3: CASSADRVFQREQYF; V: TRBV6-1; J: TRBJ2-7; D: TRBD1; size: -
DNA: TGCAGTGCGACGGACCTAGCGGGAGAAGCCAAAAACATTCAGTACTTC; CDR3: CSATDLAGEAKNIQYF; V: TRBV20-1; J: TRBJ2-4; D: TRBD2; size: -
DNA: TGTGCCACCAGTGATCCGAGACAGCCCGCAAGCACAGATACGCAGTATTTT; CDR3: CATSDPRQPASTDTQYF; V: TRBV24-1; J: TRBJ2-3; D: -; size: few
DNA: TGCAGTGCGGGAGGGACAGTCTTCAGCACAGATACGCAGTATTTT; CDR3: CSAGGTVFSTDTQYF; V: TRBV20-1; J: TRBJ2-3; D: -; size: -
DNA: TGTGCCAGCATTCCAGCCGGAAACACCATATATTTT; CDR3: CASIPAGNTIYF; V: TRBV6-1; J: TRBJ1-3; D: -; size: few
DNA: TGTGCCAGCAGCCCCGGGAGACTAGCAGGGCCCACAGATACGCAGTATTTT; CDR3: CASSPGRLAGPTDTQYF; V: TRBV6-2/TRBV6-3; J: TRBJ2-3; D: TRBD2; size: few
DNA: TGTGCCAGCTCTTGGGGCTGGGACACTGAAGCTTTCTTT; CDR3: CASSWGWDTEAFF; V: TRBV6-1; J: TRBJ1-1; D: -; size: few
DNA: TGTGCCAGCAGTTTAAGACAGGGCGAAAAACTGTTTTTT; CDR3: CASSLRQGEKLFF; V: TRBV12-3/TRBV12-4; J: TRBJ1-4; D: TRBD1; size: -
DNA: TGTGCCAGCCGCAGGGGGCAGGACACCGGGGAGCTGTTTTTT; CDR3: CASRRGQDTGELFF; V: TRBV6-1; J: TRBJ2-2; D: TRBD1; size: few
DNA: TGTGCCAGCAGCTTCGAGGGGACGGACCCCAATGAGCAGTTCTTC; CDR3: CASSFEGTDPNEQFF; V: TRBV5-6; J: TRBJ2-1; D: -; size: few
DNA: TGCAGCGTTGAAGGGACTTCTTGGAATGAGCAGTTCTTC; CDR3: CSVEGTSWNEQFF; V: TRBV29-1; J: TRBJ2-1; D: -; size: -
DNA: TGCAGCGCCGAGACTCGGGGGGAGAGCTACGAGCAGTACTTC; CDR3: CSAETRGESYEQYF; V: TRBV29-1; J: TRBJ2-7; D: TRBD2; size: many
DNA: TGTGCCAGCAGCCAAGGGACGACCGGGGAGCTGTTTTTT; CDR3: CASSQGTTGELFF; V: TRBV4-2; J: TRBJ2-2; D: -; size: few
DNA: TGTGCCAGTAGCGATAGGACATTCAATGAGCAGTTCTTC; CDR3: CASSDRTFNEQFF; V: TRBV19; J: TRBJ2-1; D: -; size: -
DNA: TGCGCCAGCAGCCCCCACTTCGGAAGCGGGCGGCGGGGTGAGCAGTTCTTC; CDR3: CASSPHFGSGRRGEQFF; V: TRBV4-1; J: TRBJ2-1; D: -; size: -
DNA: TGCAGTGCTAGGCTGATGGGCTCTGGGGCCAACGTCCTGACTTTC; CDR3: CSARLMGSGANVLTF; V: TRBV20-1; J: TRBJ2-6; D: -; size: few
DNA: TGCAGTGCCCGGCGAGGCGTCGTGAACACTGAAGCTTTCTTT; CDR3: CSARRGVVNTEAFF; V: TRBV20-1; J: TRBJ1-1; D: -; size: -
DNA: TGTGCCAGCAGTCCTAGCGGGAGCACGTACGAGCAGTACTTC; CDR3: CASSPSGSTYEQYF; V: TRBV28; J: TRBJ2-7; D: TRBD2; size: many
DNA: TGCGCCAGCAGCTTCTCCGGGACTAGCGGGAGACTCGGTAGTGAGCAGTTCTTC; CDR3: CASSFSGTSGRLGSEQFF; V: TRBV5-1; J: TRBJ2-1; D: TRBD2; size: few